Below, one T cell receptor (beta chain) is given with its context. This clonotype has a count of ten or more. Its cognate antigen has yet to be identified. No much larger clone exists at a distance of one base, and base qualities are not known. This sample is drawn from a study of CD8 T cells in ankylosing spondylitis (dated by TCRdb to between 2016 and 2019). Some background on the complete study: To find TCR variants linked to disease, the study profiled T cell receptor beta repertoires in ankylosing spondylitis patients and healthy donors. The full study cohort was made up of over 20 ankylosing spondylitis patients and fewer than 120 healthy donors. Peripheral blood was sampled, and synovial fluid was additionally collected from ankylosing spondylitis patients.

Points the paper makes about the study in general: Some motif variants were previously reported in synovial fluid and blood of reactive arthritis patients, suggesting common disease-initiation mechanisms. Blood from ankylosing spondylitis patients appeared to be characterized by a TCR beta motif made up of under ten highly homologous amino acid variants. A CD8+ phenotype was shown by the disease-linked clones, which were found at relatively low frequencies in peripheral blood. Significant enrichment of the disease-linked clones was reported in matched synovial fluid samples from ankylosing spondylitis patients.

These reads were obtained on an Illumina HiSeq 2500. Quantitative 5'-RACE with molecular barcodes was used to prepare TCR beta libraries. The original pipeline was this. To identify disease-linked TCR variants, a new computational method was used, one built on a probabilistic model of VDJ rearrangement. TCRdb took the public reads, trimmed them with fastp at Q25, ran MiXCR for clone calling and kept in-frame beta chains. One record per CDR3 amino acid sequence lists the most common genes and DNA. These V and J calls rely on TCRdb rather than the paper's analysis. This sample gives around 130,000 distinct CDR3 sequences in total; around 7% of them show up just once. The ten largest account for roughly an eighth of the sample. Source material: blood, either unsorted or a sorted T cell fraction (not recorded which). The source is a male donor with ankylosing spondylitis or in good health (not recorded which).

The nucleotides are TGCGCCAGCAGCCTGGGAGGGGCCGAGAACACTGAAGCTTTCTTT. The resulting protein is CASSLGGAENTEAFF. The V and J segments used are TRBV5-1 and TRBJ1-1; 5 matching bases give a weak D call of TRBD1. Spanning cysteine to phenylalanine, the CDR3 consists of 15 amino acids. The sequence is cut down to CDR3 DNA, 45 bases in frame from base 1. For CDR1 and CDR2, the germline V gene lists SGHRS and YFSETQ. The V end loses 4 bases and the J end loses 1 base, and a stretch of 14 bases separates them. The reference TRBV5-1 and TRBJ1-1 proteins fill in what lies around the CDR3, so the full variable domain reads KAGVTQTPRYLIKTRGQQVTLSCSPISGHRSVSWYQQTPGQGLQFLFEYFSETQRNKGNFPGRFSGRQFSNSRSEMNVSTLELGDSALYLCASSLGGAENTEAFFGQGTRLTVV.